The clone carrying this TCR beta chain was found a few times. Its specificity is not known. This entry is derived from a study of identical twins. TCRdb used MiXCR to reprocess the 5' RACE reads, holding one entry per CDR3 protein. The sample has around 480,000 distinct CDR3 sequences; around an eighth are singletons. Points from the study as a whole: Invariant MAIT and iNKT cells may have partly biased zero-insertion analyses. Within cord blood, abundant beta clonotypes carried fewer insertions, but memory repertoires showed no such trend.

Looked up from germline, CDR1 is DFQATT and CDR2 is SNEGSKA (reference sequence). V was cut by 3 bases and J by 0 bases, with 15 bases left in between. This CDR3 region has 16 residues. These records were also assigned to another study, of yellow fever vaccine responses in identical twins.

Specimen: CD4+ T cells sorted from blood. The sequence came from a woman between 18 and 30 years old in good health. The chain recombines TRBV20-1 with TRBJ2-1, with D tentatively TRBD2 (5 bases). CDR3 nucleotides: TGCAGTGCTAGTAGCCTCACTAGGGCCTCCTACAATGAGCAGTTCTTC. Its translation is CSASSLTRASYNEQFF.